The rows below give T cell receptor beta chains drawn from one sample of a study of long-term antiretroviral therapy in people with HIV. The protocol was immunoSEQ multiplex PCR, while the TCRdb copy is restricted to in-frame clones and leaves out a portion. The data show 20,000 to 30,000 clones, approximately 90% seen once. The input for sequencing was unsorted PBMCs, taken 1.8 years before starting antiretroviral therapy. These receptors were obtained from a man over 45 with HIV. Each CDR3 is given with its conserved first and last residue. A D gene is named only where the DNA matches it firmly. Only part of the rows carry a size: once, few, many, or a class if the clone is expanded.

clone_size	cdr3_length	v_call	d_call	j_call	cdr3_aa	cdr3_nt
-	15	TRBV11-1	TRBD1	TRBJ1-1	CASSNDRGRGTEAFF	TGTGCCAGCAGCAACGACAGGGGGCGTGGGACCGAAGCTTTCTTT
-	13	TRBV7-2	-	TRBJ1-2	CASSPGTSYGYTF	TGTGCCAGCAGCCCCGGGACATCCTATGGCTACACCTTC
-	14	TRBV4-1	-	TRBJ2-3	CASSRLESTDTQYF	TGCGCCAGCAGCCGATTAGAGAGCACAGATACGCAGTATTTT
-	14	TRBV10-2	TRBD2	TRBJ2-5	CASSVTSGQETQYF	TGCGCCAGCAGTGTAACTAGCGGGCAAGAGACCCAGTACTTC
-	13	TRBV5-4	-	TRBJ2-5	CASSLTPRETQYF	TGTGCCAGCAGCTTGACTCCCAGGGAGACCCAGTACTTC
once	13	TRBV6-6	TRBD2	TRBJ2-3	CASGLAGTDTQYF	TGTGCCAGCGGTCTAGCGGGTACCGATACGCAGTATTTT
-	12	TRBV5-8	-	TRBJ1-1	CASSLVIGLAFF	TGTGCCAGCAGCTTGGTTATAGGCTTAGCTTTCTTT
-	15	TRBV15	-	TRBJ2-1	CATSREVSSISEQFF	TGTGCCACCAGCAGAGAGGTCTCTAGTATCAGTGAGCAGTTCTTC
-	17	TRBV29-1	TRBD2	TRBJ2-5	CSVEAGRLAGHQETQYF	TGCAGCGTTGAAGCTGGCCGGCTAGCGGGGCACCAAGAGACCCAGTACTTC
-	15	TRBV5-1	TRBD2	TRBJ2-5	CASSSTGTSTETQYF	TGCGCCAGCAGCTCCACCGGGACTAGCACGGAGACCCAGTACTTC
-	13	TRBV6-5	-	TRBJ1-3	CASSYSGGNTIYF	TGTGCCAGCAGTTACTCGGGGGGGAACACCATATATTTT
-	15	TRBV2	-	TRBJ2-7	CASSEDPFGTYEQYF	TGTGCCAGCAGTGAAGACCCTTTCGGAACCTACGAGCAGTACTTC
-	17	TRBV5-1	-	TRBJ2-7	CASSLEKRAGELFEQYF	TGCGCCAGCAGCTTGGAGAAGAGGGCAGGGGAGCTATTCGAGCAGTACTTC
-	15	TRBV7-9	-	TRBJ2-7	CASSLAGNTFWEQYF	TGTGCCAGCAGCTTAGCGGGAAACACCTTCTGGGAGCAGTACTTC
few	14	TRBV2	-	TRBJ1-2	CASSERTFNYGYTF	TGTGCCAGCAGTGAAAGGACCTTCAACTATGGCTACACCTTC
-	14	TRBV5-6	-	TRBJ1-3	CASSLRGPGNTIYF	TGTGCCAGCAGCTTGAGAGGGCCAGGAAACACCATATATTTT
-	13	TRBV6-5	-	TRBJ2-7	CASRLALTYEQYF	TGTGCCAGCAGGCTTGCTCTGACCTACGAGCAGTACTTC
-	13	TRBV7-2	-	TRBJ2-7	CASSEASGYEQYF	TGTGCCAGCAGCGAAGCATCAGGTTACGAGCAGTACTTC
-	15	TRBV7-8	TRBD2	TRBJ2-7	CASSVTSGGTYEQYF	TGTGCCAGCAGCGTCACTAGCGGGGGAACCTACGAGCAGTACTTC
-	14	TRBV6-5	-	TRBJ1-2	CASRGVPGPYGYTF	TGTGCCAGCAGGGGGGTTCCGGGCCCCTATGGCTACACCTTC
-	13	TRBV2	-	TRBJ1-5	CASRGDSNQPQHF	TGTGCCAGCAGAGGGGACAGCAATCAGCCCCAGCATTTT
-	17	TRBV11-3	-	TRBJ1-5	CASSLGSRRHSNQPQHF	TGTGCCAGCAGCTTAGGTAGTCGCCGCCATAGCAATCAGCCCCAGCATTTT
-	15	TRBV14	TRBD2	TRBJ2-1	CASSRMLLADNEQFF	TGTGCCAGCAGCCGCATGTTACTAGCGGACAATGAGCAGTTCTTC
-	13	TRBV15	-	TRBJ1-2	CATSRDGSYGYTF	TGTGCCACCAGCAGAGACGGAAGCTATGGCTACACCTTC
-	15	TRBV6-5	TRBD2	TRBJ2-7	CASTRSSGGLYEQYF	TGTGCCAGCACCAGGAGTAGCGGGGGGCTCTACGAGCAGTACTTC
-	15	TRBV5-1	TRBD2	TRBJ2-5	CASSLFGGRSETQYF	TGCGCCAGCAGCTTGTTCGGCGGGAGATCAGAGACCCAGTACTTC